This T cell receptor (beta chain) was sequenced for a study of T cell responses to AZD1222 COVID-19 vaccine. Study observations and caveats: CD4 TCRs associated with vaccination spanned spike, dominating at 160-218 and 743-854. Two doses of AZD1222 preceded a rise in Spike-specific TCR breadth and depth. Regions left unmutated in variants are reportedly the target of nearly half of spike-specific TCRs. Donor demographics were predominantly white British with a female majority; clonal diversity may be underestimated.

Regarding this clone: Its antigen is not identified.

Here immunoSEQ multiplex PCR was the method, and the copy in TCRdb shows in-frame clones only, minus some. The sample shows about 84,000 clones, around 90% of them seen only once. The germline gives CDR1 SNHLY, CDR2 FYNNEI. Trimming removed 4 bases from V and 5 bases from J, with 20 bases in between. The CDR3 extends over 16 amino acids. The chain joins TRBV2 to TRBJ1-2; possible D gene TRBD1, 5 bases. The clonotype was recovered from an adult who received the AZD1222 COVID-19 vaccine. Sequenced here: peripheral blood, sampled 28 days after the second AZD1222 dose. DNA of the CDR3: TGTGCCAGCAGTGGATCCAATAGACGGGGGAGGTATGGCTACACCTTC. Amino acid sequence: CASSGSNRRGRYGYTF.